These T cell receptor beta chains were read from a single sample in a study of blood T cell repertoires in COVID-19. The table came from immunoSEQ multiplex PCR; TCRdb's copy has only in-frame clones and leaves some out. This table has fewer than 500,000 clones, more than 75% appearing once. The specimen sequenced was PBMCs or T cells enriched from blood (not recorded which). These receptors all stem from a man younger than 40 who had recovered from COVID-19. Both conserved end residues are part of each CDR3. Each record gives: V gene, clone size, D gene, J gene, CDR3 DNA, CDR3 protein. A D gene is named only where the DNA matches it firmly. Size is stated for part of the rows, as once, few or many counts, or as a class when the clone is expanded.

>TRBV25-1|.|TRBD1|TRBJ2-7
TGTGCCAGCCGACCGACAAGGGGACAGGGGGCATACGAGCAGTACTTC
CASRPTRGQGAYEQYF
>TRBV5-1|.|TRBD1|TRBJ1-4
TGCGCCAGCAGAAGGACAGGAGGGGAAAAACTGTTTTTT
CASRRTGGEKLFF
>TRBV27|.|.|TRBJ2-2
TGTGCCAGCAGTCCACGGACAGGGAGGGACGGGGAGCTGTTTTTT
CASSPRTGRDGELFF
>TRBV4-1|.|TRBD1|TRBJ1-4
TGCGCCAGCAGCCAAGACCCAGGACAGGGGAATGAAAAACTGTTTTTT
CASSQDPGQGNEKLFF
>TRBV6-4|.|TRBD1|TRBJ1-1
TGTGCCAGCAAGGCGGACAGGGGGCGCCGGAACACTGAAGCTTTCTTT
CASKADRGRRNTEAFF
>TRBV10-1|.|.|TRBJ1-6
TGCGCCAGCAGTATGTCAGGGGCTAAGGCATCGTGGGGGTCTAGCTCCTATAATTCACCCCTCCACTTT
CASSMSGAKASWGSSSYNSPLHF
>TRBV18|.|.|TRBJ2-1
TGTGCCAGCCGACCTACCAGCGATTACAATGAGCAGTTCTTC
CASRPTSDYNEQFF
>TRBV4-1|.|.|TRBJ1-3
TGCGCCAGCAGCCGAGGAAGGGTTCAGGGAACTGCTGGAAACACCATATATTTT
CASSRGRVQGTAGNTIYF
>TRBV7-2|.|.|TRBJ2-7
TGTGCCAGCAGCTTAGCGCTACTTGACTACTACGAGCAGTACTTC
CASSLALLDYYEQYF
>TRBV30|.|.|TRBJ2-7
TGTGCCTGGATTAGGGGCCGATACGAGCAGTACTTC
CAWIRGRYEQYF
>TRBV5-8|.|.|TRBJ2-3
TGTGCCAGCAGCTTGGGGTCCGGGGTTGCAGATACGCAGTATTTT
CASSLGSGVADTQYF
>TRBV5-1|.|TRBD1|TRBJ2-2
TGCGCCAGCAGCGACCGACAGGGGTCGCCCGGGGAGCTGTTTTTT
CASSDRQGSPGELFF
>TRBV10-3|.|.|TRBJ1-1
TGTGCCATCTCGACAGGATCGAACACTGAAGCTTTCTTT
CAISTGSNTEAFF
>TRBV5-4|.|.|TRBJ2-1
TGTGCCAGCAGCTCCGGGGTATCCTTGTGGGAGCAGTTCTTC
CASSSGVSLWEQFF
>TRBV14|.|.|TRBJ1-3
TGTGCCAGCAGCCTCGGGGACACCATATATTTT
CASSLGDTIYF
>TRBV4-1|few|.|TRBJ1-6
TGCGCCAGCAGCCAAGTTGCAGGGCGCCCAACGGACTCACCCCTCCACTTT
CASSQVAGRPTDSPLHF
>TRBV2|.|.|TRBJ1-1
TGTGCCAGCAGTGAGACGGCAGGTAACATGAACACTGAAGCTTTCTTT
CASSETAGNMNTEAFF
>TRBV4-2|few|.|TRBJ2-1
TGTGCCAGCAGCCAAGATGTGTCAGGCGACTACAATGAGCAGTTCTTC
CASSQDVSGDYNEQFF
>TRBV27|.|.|TRBJ1-5
TGTGCCAGCAGTTTGGCGGAAAATAGCAATCAGCCCCAGCATTTT
CASSLAENSNQPQHF
>TRBV30|.|.|TRBJ1-4
TGTGCCTGGAGTCGGGCGCAGGGTGGAAAACTGTTTTTT
CAWSRAQGGKLFF
>TRBV19|.|TRBD1|TRBJ1-1
TGTGCCAGTAGCCAAAACCGGGACAGAATCAACACTGAAGCTTTCTTT
CASSQNRDRINTEAFF
>TRBV10-3|.|TRBD2|TRBJ2-7
TGTGCCACCAGTTGGACTAGCGTCGCCTACGAGCAGTACTTC
CATSWTSVAYEQYF
>TRBV19|.|TRBD1|TRBJ1-5
TGTGCCAGTGTGCCGGACAGGGTTAACAATCAGCCCCAGCATTTT
CASVPDRVNNQPQHF
>TRBV7-8|.|TRBD2|TRBJ2-1
TGTGCCAGCAGCTTAGCCTTAGCGGGGTGGAGCAATGAGCAGTTCTTC
CASSLALAGWSNEQFF
>TRBV10-3|.|.|TRBJ1-4
TGTGCCATCAGTACGGCCCCGGAGGAAAAACTGTTTTTT
CAISTAPEEKLFF
>TRBV11-2|.|TRBD2|TRBJ2-3
TGTGCCAGCAGCCTAACAGCGGGGTTCACAGATACGCAGTATTTT
CASSLTAGFTDTQYF
>TRBV30|.|TRBD2|TRBJ2-1
TGTGCCTGGAGTCGTAGCGGGGGGGCCACCGAGCAGTTCTTC
CAWSRSGGATEQFF
>TRBV7-8|.|.|TRBJ1-5
TGTGCCAGCAGCTCACAAATGGACAGATCGGAAACCAATCAGCCCCAGCATTTT
CASSSQMDRSETNQPQHF